Below, 9 T cell receptor beta chains from the same sample are listed, as sequenced in a study of blood T cell repertoires in COVID-19. TCRdb's table, derived via immunoSEQ multiplex PCR, lists solely in-frame clones and lacks some. Here the sample spans some 520,000 clones, 89% being singletons. What was sequenced was peripheral blood. Source of these receptors: a man between 18 and 35 years old with COVID-19, enrolled during active disease.

The chain has TRBV9 and TRBJ1-2, with no clear D. CDR3 length equals 14 residues. Between the trimmed V and J ends, which lost 0 bases and 7 bases, there was a span of 13 bases. The germline CDR1 and CDR2 sequences are SGDLS and YYNGEE. The CDR3 coding sequence is TGTGCCAGCAGCGTAGAAAAGGTCCCGGGTGGCTACACCTTC. Its translation is CASSVEKVPGGYTF.

The chain couples TRBV29-1 to TRBJ2-1; 8 bases map to TRBD1. CDR3 length: 12 amino acids. V shed 5 bases, J shed 8 bases, and the junction held 5 bases outside the gene matches. The V gene's germline CDR1 is SQVTM and CDR2 ANQGSEA. Here the CDR3 DNA reads TGCAGCGTTTTATGGACAGGGCATGAGCAGTTCTTC. Encoded protein: CSVLWTGHEQFF.

The chain uses TRBV9 and TRBJ2-3; 8 bases are shared with TRBD2. The J segment lost 0 bases and the V segment lost 0 bases, leaving 6 bases of the junction unmatched. Germline CDR1 reads SGDLS; CDR2 reads YYNGEE. The CDR3 spans 17 residues. The CDR3 loop is CASSVGLKRGSTDTQYF. As DNA, the CDR3 is TGTGCCAGCAGCGTAGGTTTAAAGCGGGGGAGCACAGATACGCAGTATTTT.

This clone was seen a few times. The chain carries TRBV27 and TRBJ2-1, with D possibly TRBD1 on 5 matching bases. The CDR3 consists of 13 residues. Germline V gene sequence: CDR1 MNHEY, CDR2 SMNVEV (reference sequence). Trimming cost V 3 bases and J 8 bases, with 11 bases left between them. This chain's CDR3 is CASSLGQGYEQFF. The CDR3 region has the DNA TGTGCCAGCAGTTTGGGGCAGGGCTATGAGCAGTTCTTC.

This chain joins TRBV2 and TRBJ2-5; 10 positions match TRBD2. V lost 8 bases, J lost 5 bases, and 8 bases stayed unmatched. Germline CDR1 is SNHLY and CDR2 is FYNNEI. The CDR3 sequence is 14 residues long. The CDR3 here is CASGTGLAVETQYF. CDR3 sequence (DNA): TGTGCCAGCGGGACAGGACTAGCGGTGGAGACCCAGTACTTC. Filled out from reference TRBV2 and TRBJ2-5, the complete variable domain reads EPEVTQTPSHQVTQMGQEVILRCVPISNHLYFYWYRQILGQKVEFLVSFYNNEISEKSEIFDDQFSVERPDGSNFTLKIRSTKLEDSAMYFCASGTGLAVETQYFGPGTRLLVL.

The V and J genes are TRBV19 and TRBJ2-7; 7 bases fit TRBD1. Germline CDR1 LNHDA, CDR2 SQIVND (reference sequence). The CDR3 covers 13 residues. The V gene end was trimmed by 3 bases and the J gene end by 5 bases; junction bases not matched to a gene: 4. The chain's CDR3 is CASSMGQLNEQYF. The CDR3 coding sequence is TGTGCCAGTAGTATGGGACAGCTGAACGAGCAGTACTTC.

The V gene is TRBV12-3 or TRBV12-4, the J gene TRBJ1-1, with D tentatively TRBD1 (5 bases). The germline V and J ends were trimmed by 6 bases and 6 bases, with 14 bases remaining between them. This CDR3 spans 13 amino acids. The DNA of the CDR3 is TGTGCCAGCAGCCAAGGACGGGGGGCTGAAGCTTTCTTT. Protein sequence: CASSQGRGAEAFF.

The rearrangement links TRBV27 to TRBJ2-7; TRBD1 is a possible D gene (5 bases). Deletions cut 0 bases from V and 3 bases from J, with 12 bases between. This CDR3 is 15 amino acids long. Germline CDR1 is MNHEY and CDR2 is SMNVEV (reference sequence). The CDR3 sequence: CASSLSVGRGYEQYF. CDR3 sequence (DNA): TGTGCCAGCAGTTTATCGGTGGGGCGTGGCTACGAGCAGTACTTC.

The J gene is TRBJ2-3, the V gene TRBV18; TRBD2 is a possible D gene (5 bases). The CDR3 extends over 12 amino acids. With 8 bases removed from V and 2 bases from J, the gap between germline ends came to 8 bases. CDR1 KGHSH and CDR2 LQKENI come from the germline V gene. CDR3: CASKAATDTQYF. CDR3 DNA: TGTGCCAGCAAAGCGGCCACAGATACGCAGTATTTT.